Listed here are 11 T cell receptor beta chains from one sample, sequenced in a study of shared clonotypes between healthy human individuals. The protocol was immunoSEQ multiplex PCR, while the TCRdb copy is restricted to in-frame clones and leaves out a portion. Of around 700,000 clones listed, 60% to 75% are singletons. The sequenced material came from memory CD4+ T cells sorted from blood. Noted subset: CD45RA-negative fraction. These TCRs come from a woman aged 25 to 39 in good health.

This clone was seen once. The genes are TRBV28 and TRBJ1-1, with D tentatively TRBD1 (6 bases). This CDR3 has 16 amino acids. From germline, CDR1 is MDHEN and CDR2 SYDVKM. Deletions cut 6 bases from V and 8 bases from J, with 25 bases between. The CDR3 is CASRPPMRLNRAEAFF. CDR3 in DNA: TGTGCCAGCAGGCCGCCTATGCGTCTAAACAGGGCGGAAGCTTTCTTT.

This clone was detected only a few times. V is TRBV7-9 and J is TRBJ2-6, with a weak D call TRBD2 (6 bases). Germline lookup yields CDR1 SEHNR and CDR2 FQNEAQ (reference sequence). Trimming removed 2 bases at V and 2 bases at J, with 7 bases between. The length of the CDR3 is 15 residues. The CDR3 is CASSLREAGANVLTF. The CDR3 DNA sequence: TGTGCCAGCAGCTTAAGGGAGGCTGGGGCCAACGTCCTGACTTTC.

The chain recombines TRBV10-1 with TRBJ2-1; D is perhaps TRBD1 or TRBD2 (5 bases each). Germline V lookup: CDR1 WNHNN, CDR2 SYGVQD (reference sequence). Trimming stripped 9 bases from V and 9 bases from J, with 18 bases between. The CDR3 extends over 13 amino acids. The CDR3 spells CASSPGPIGEQFF. CDR3 DNA sequence: TGCGCCAGTTCTCCGGGACCGATAGGTGAGCAGTTCTTC.

The CDR3 region is CASSLEVLSHQPQHF. The CDR3 DNA sequence: TGTGCCAGCAGCTTAGAAGTGCTGTCCCATCAGCCCCAGCATTTT. The rearrangement joins TRBV7-2 to TRBJ1-5, with no clear D. Germline CDR1 reads SGHTA; CDR2 reads FQGNSA. The CDR3 is 15 amino acids. V lost 1 base, J lost 5 bases, and 12 bases lay in between.

This chain connects TRBV5-1 to TRBJ2-2, with D possibly being TRBD1 (7 bases). From germline, CDR1 is SGHRS and CDR2 YFSETQ. The CDR3 sequence is 16 residues long. V lost 3 bases to trimming and J lost 4 bases, with 16 bases between them. The CDR3 sequence: CASSSTWRGLTGELFF. CDR3 in DNA: TGCGCCAGCAGCTCGACCTGGAGGGGGCTCACCGGGGAGCTGTTTTTT.

This clone was counted a single time. The chain is built from TRBV5-6 and TRBJ1-2; D is possibly TRBD1 (6 bases). Deletions cut 2 bases from V and 2 bases from J, with 10 bases between. The V gene's germline CDR1 is SGHDT and CDR2 YYEEEE. The CDR3 covers 14 residues. The CDR3 DNA reads as TGTGCCAGCAGCTTTAGACAGGCGAACTATGGCTACACCTTC. It yields the protein CASSFRQANYGYTF.

This clone was observed many times. The chain employs TRBV7-7 and TRBJ2-7; 8 bases align to TRBD2. CDR1 is SSHAT and CDR2 is FNYEAQ in the germline V gene (reference sequence). Unmatched junction bases numbered 13, after V lost 6 bases and J lost 3 bases. CDR3 length equals 16 residues. This CDR3 reads CASRWRLAGPFYEQYF. The CDR3 DNA reads TGTGCCAGCAGATGGCGTCTAGCGGGTCCCTTCTACGAGCAGTACTTC.

This clone was seen more than once but under ten times. The chain employs TRBV7-2 and TRBJ2-1; D is possibly TRBD2 (6 bases). The germline V gene encodes CDR1 SGHTA and CDR2 FQGNSA. V shed 3 bases and J shed 2 bases, with 8 bases lying between them. CDR3 length: 14 residues. CDR3 nucleotides: TGTGCCAGCAGCTTTAGCGGAACCTACAATGAGCAGTTCTTC. Protein product: CASSFSGTYNEQFF.

The gene calls are TRBV18 and TRBJ2-2; D uncertain. V dropped 3 bases and J dropped 11 bases, with 13 bases sitting between them. The CDR3 consists of 13 residues. Germline V CDR1 and CDR2: KGHSH, LQKENI. CDR3 region: CASSPTADRELFF. The DNA of the CDR3 is TGTGCCAGCTCACCTACCGCGGACCGAGAGCTGTTTTTT.

The chain recombines TRBV6-4 with TRBJ2-2, with 7 bases aligning to TRBD2. The germline V gene encodes CDR1 MRHNA and CDR2 SNTAGT. The CDR3 loop spans 16 amino acids. The V segment lost 0 bases and the J segment 1 base; nucleotides outside the gene matches: 2. The CDR3 loop is CASSDSLAGNTGELFF. Here the CDR3 DNA reads TGTGCCAGCAGTGACTCGTTAGCGGGGAACACCGGGGAGCTGTTTTTT.

Many counts were recorded for this clone. The J gene is TRBJ2-7, the V gene TRBV6-5, with 7 bases aligning to TRBD2. Per germline, CDR1 MNHEY and CDR2 SVGAGI. There are 15 residues in the CDR3. Trimming cost V 0 bases and J 4 bases; bases outside gene matches: 6. The CDR3 sequence: CASSYSWSGNYEQYF. The DNA for the CDR3 is TGTGCCAGCAGTTACTCTTGGAGCGGGAATTACGAGCAGTACTTC.